A single T cell receptor beta chain is shown here with its context. The antigen remains unidentified. No donor was unhealthy or non-Caucasian. A universal primer site was created by template switching, with the cDNA bearing unique molecular identifiers. TCRdb itself ran the 5' RACE reads through MiXCR, one entry per CDR3 protein. Of about 250,000 distinct CDR3 sequences in the sample, roughly 13% were seen once. The sample comes from a study of identical twins. The study, taken as a whole, reports: Diverse VJ usage suggested most zero-insertion clonotypes were not invariant T cells. Findings depended on cross-sectional statistics rather than tracking the same donors.

The germline V gene encodes CDR1 ENHRY and CDR2 SYGVKD. The CDR3 extends over 16 amino acids. V lost 0 bases and J 6 bases, leaving 15 bases between the germline ends. This sequence joins TRBV10-3 and TRBJ1-5, with D unclear. Sequences were obtained from memory (CD45RO+) T cells sorted from blood. The TCR originated in a woman under 30 in good health. CDR3: CAISESLSTRLQPQHF. CDR3 coding DNA: TGTGCCATCAGTGAGTCCTTATCCACGAGGCTTCAGCCCCAGCATTTT.